The subject of this entry is one TCR beta chain. The sample belongs to a study of shared clonotypes between healthy human individuals. The CDR3 sequence is 16 residues long. The V and J ends lost 5 bases and 0 bases, in that order; junction bases with no gene match: 4. Germline V CDR1 and CDR2: SGHRS, YFSETQ. The method was immunoSEQ multiplex PCR; TCRdb's version includes in-frame clones alone and lacks a portion of them. The sample holds 190,000 or so clones; approximately 92% are singletons and the top ten take more than 0.065%. This TCR came from a woman aged 30 to 39 in good health. What was sequenced was naive CD4+ T cells sorted from blood. Subset given: CD45RA+ positively selected. The chain carries TRBV5-1 and TRBJ2-1; TRBD2 agrees at 11 bases. The CDR3 DNA reads as TGCGCCAGCAGTTCGACTAGCGGGACCTCCTACAATGAGCAGTTCTTC. Translated, it gives CASSSTSGTSYNEQFF.